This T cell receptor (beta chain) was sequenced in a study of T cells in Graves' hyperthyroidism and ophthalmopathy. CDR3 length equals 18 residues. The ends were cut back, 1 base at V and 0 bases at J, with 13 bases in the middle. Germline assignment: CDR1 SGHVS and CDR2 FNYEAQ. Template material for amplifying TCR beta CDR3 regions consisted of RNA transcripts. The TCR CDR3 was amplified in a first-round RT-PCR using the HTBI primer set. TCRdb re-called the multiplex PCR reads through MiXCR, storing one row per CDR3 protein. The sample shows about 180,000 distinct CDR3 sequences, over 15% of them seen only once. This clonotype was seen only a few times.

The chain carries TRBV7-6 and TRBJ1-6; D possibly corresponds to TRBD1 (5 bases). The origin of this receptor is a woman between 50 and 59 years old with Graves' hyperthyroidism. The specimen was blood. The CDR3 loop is CASSLGIQAGSYNSPLHF. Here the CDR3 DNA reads TGTGCCAGCAGCTTAGGAATACAGGCCGGCTCCTATAATTCACCCCTCCACTTT.